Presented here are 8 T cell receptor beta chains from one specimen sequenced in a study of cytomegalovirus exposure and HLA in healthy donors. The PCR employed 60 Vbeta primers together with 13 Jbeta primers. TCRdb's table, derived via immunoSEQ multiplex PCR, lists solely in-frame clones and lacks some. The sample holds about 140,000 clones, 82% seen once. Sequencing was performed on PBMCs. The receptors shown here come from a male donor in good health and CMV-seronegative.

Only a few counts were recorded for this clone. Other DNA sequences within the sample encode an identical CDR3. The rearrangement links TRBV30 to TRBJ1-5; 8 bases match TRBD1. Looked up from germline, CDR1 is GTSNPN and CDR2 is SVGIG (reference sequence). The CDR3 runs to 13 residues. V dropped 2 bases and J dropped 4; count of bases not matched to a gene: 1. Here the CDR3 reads CAWSRQGNQPQHF. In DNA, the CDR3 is TGTGCCTGGAGTAGACAGGGGAATCAGCCCCAGCATTTT.

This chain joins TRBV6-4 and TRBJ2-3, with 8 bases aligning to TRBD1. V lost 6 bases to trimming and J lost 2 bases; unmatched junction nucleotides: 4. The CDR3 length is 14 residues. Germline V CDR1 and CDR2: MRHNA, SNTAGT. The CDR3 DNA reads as TGTGCCAGCAGGCGGACAGGGACCACAGATACGCAGTATTTT. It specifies CASRRTGTTDTQYF.

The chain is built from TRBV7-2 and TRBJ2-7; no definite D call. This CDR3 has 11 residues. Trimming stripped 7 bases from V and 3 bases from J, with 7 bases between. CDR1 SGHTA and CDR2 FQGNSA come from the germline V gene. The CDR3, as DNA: TGTGCCAGCACTCTCTTCTACGAGCAGTACTTC. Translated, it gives CASTLFYEQYF.

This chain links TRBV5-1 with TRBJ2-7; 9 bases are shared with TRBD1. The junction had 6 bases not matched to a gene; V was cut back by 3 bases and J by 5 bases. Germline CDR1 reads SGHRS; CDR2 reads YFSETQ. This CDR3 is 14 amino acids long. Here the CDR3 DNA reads TGCGCCAGCAGCTCGGGACAGGGACACGACGAGCAGTACTTC. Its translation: CASSSGQGHDEQYF.

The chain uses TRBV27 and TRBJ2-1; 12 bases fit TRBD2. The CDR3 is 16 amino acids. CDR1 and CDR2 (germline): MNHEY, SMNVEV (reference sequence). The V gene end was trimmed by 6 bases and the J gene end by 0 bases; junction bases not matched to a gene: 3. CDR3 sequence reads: CASRPTSGSSYNEQFF. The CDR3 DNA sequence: TGTGCCAGCAGACCGACTAGCGGGAGCTCCTACAATGAGCAGTTCTTC.

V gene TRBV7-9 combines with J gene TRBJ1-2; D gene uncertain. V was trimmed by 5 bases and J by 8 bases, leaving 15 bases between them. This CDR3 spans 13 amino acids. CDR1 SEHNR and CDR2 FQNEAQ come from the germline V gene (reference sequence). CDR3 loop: CASSATREGGYTF. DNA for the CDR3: TGTGCCAGCAGCGCTACTAGGGAGGGAGGCTACACCTTC.

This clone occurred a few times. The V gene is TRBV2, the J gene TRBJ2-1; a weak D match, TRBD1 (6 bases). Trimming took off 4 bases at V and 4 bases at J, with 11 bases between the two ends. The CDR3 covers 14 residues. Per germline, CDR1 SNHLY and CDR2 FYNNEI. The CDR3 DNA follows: TGTGCCAGCAGTGTCTCGCAGGGGTACAATGAGCAGTTCTTC. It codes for CASSVSQGYNEQFF. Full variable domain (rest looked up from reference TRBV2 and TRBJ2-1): EPEVTQTPSHQVTQMGQEVILRCVPISNHLYFYWYRQILGQKVEFLVSFYNNEISEKSEIFDDQFSVERPDGSNFTLKIRSTKLEDSAMYFCASSVSQGYNEQFFGPGTRLTVL.

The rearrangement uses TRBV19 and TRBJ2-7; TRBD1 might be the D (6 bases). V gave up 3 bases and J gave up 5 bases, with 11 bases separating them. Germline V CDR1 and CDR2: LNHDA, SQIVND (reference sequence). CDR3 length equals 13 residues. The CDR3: CASSMSGDHEQYF. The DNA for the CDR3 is TGTGCCAGTAGTATGTCAGGGGACCACGAGCAGTACTTC.